The clone carrying this T cell receptor (beta chain) was counted a few times. The antigen remains unidentified. This sample is drawn from a study of T cell responses to AZD1222 COVID-19 vaccine. The assay was immunoSEQ multiplex PCR, and TCRdb's table has in-frame clones only and misses some. The profile shows 100,000 or so clones, roughly 82% of them singletons. Overall study findings and caveats: Possibly, clonal diversity was underestimated; donors were largely white British and included more females. In the spike-specific TCR repertoire, nearly half reportedly target unmutated variant regions.

The CDR3 runs to 16 residues. Per germline, CDR1 SEHNR and CDR2 FQNEAQ (reference sequence). Trimming cost V 3 bases and J 7 bases; bases outside gene matches: 7. The sample in question was peripheral blood, obtained on day 0 of AZD1222 vaccination. This chain connects TRBV7-9 to TRBJ2-1; 12 bases match TRBD1. The sequence was collected from an adult in good health. The CDR3 protein is CASSFLPGQGANEQFF. Here the CDR3 DNA reads TGTGCCAGCAGCTTCCTACCGGGACAGGGGGCGAATGAGCAGTTCTTC.